The clone carrying this T cell receptor beta chain has a count of ten or more. No antigen is known for it. This specimen belongs to a study of T cell repertoires in cytomegalovirus infection. Points from the study as a whole: Individuals carrying CMV plus the relevant HLA were identified by cumulative frequency of public TCR beta families.

V was shortened by 4 bases and J by 1 base, with 10 bases between the two germline ends. The germline V gene has CDR1 LGHDT and CDR2 YNNKEL (reference sequence). This CDR3 has 14 amino acids. TCRdb reprocessed the reads with MiXCR, giving one entry per CDR3 protein. The top ten clones hold around 22% of a sample with roughly 77,000 distinct CDR3 sequences, 4% of them seen once. The TCR originated in a human donor in good health (CMV status not recorded). Some clones in this sample may be carry-over from other donors' samples. This chain joins TRBV3-1 and TRBJ1-1; weak D call: TRBD1 (6 bases). The sequenced sample consisted of PBMCs. Here the CDR3 DNA reads TGTGCCAGCAGCCGGAAGGACAGGAACACTGAAGCTTTCTTT. Its protein is CASSRKDRNTEAFF.